The next 9 T cell receptor beta chains were all read from a single sample in a study of blood T cell repertoires in COVID-19. Produced via immunoSEQ multiplex PCR; TCRdb's table is partial and in-frame only. The profile covers around 40,000 clones, with 79% appearing a single time and approximately 30% taken by the ten largest. The sequenced sample consisted of peripheral blood. All receptors derive from a woman at least 80 years old with acute or convalescent COVID-19.

This clone was seen only once. The chain employs TRBV7-8 and TRBJ2-3; 8 bases map to TRBD1. This CDR3 comprises 14 residues. V was clipped by 5 bases and J by 2 bases; unmatched bases: 3. Germline CDR1 reads SGHVS; CDR2 reads FQNEAQ. This chain's CDR3 is CASSTDRDTDTQYF. The CDR3 DNA follows: TGTGCCAGCAGCACGGACAGGGACACAGATACGCAGTATTTT.

The chain carries TRBV7-2 and TRBJ2-2, with D possibly matching TRBD1 (6 bases). V lost 5 bases and J lost 2, with 12 bases in between. The CDR3 consists of 15 residues. The germline V gene encodes CDR1 SGHTA and CDR2 FQGNSA. This CDR3 reads CASSQDSFNTGELFF. For the CDR3, the DNA is TGTGCCAGCAGCCAGGACAGCTTTAACACCGGGGAGCTGTTTTTT.

The chain joins TRBV5-1 to TRBJ2-1, with 8 bases matching TRBD2. From germline, CDR1 is SGHRS and CDR2 YFSETQ. The CDR3 length is 16 residues. V lost 0 bases, J lost 6 bases, and 8 bases stayed unmatched. The CDR3 DNA follows: TGCGCCAGCAGCTTGGTCAAAGCGGGAGATCCCAATGAGCAGTTCTTC. This codes for CASSLVKAGDPNEQFF.

The rearrangement links TRBV5-4 to TRBJ2-5; 10 bases line up with TRBD1. The V and J ends lost 6 bases and 1 base, in that order; junction bases with no gene match: 6. The germline gives CDR1 SGHNT, CDR2 YYREEE (reference sequence). CDR3 length: 15 residues. CDR3 sequence reads: CASTRDRGGQETQYF. The CDR3 DNA reads as TGTGCCAGCACCCGGGACAGGGGAGGCCAAGAGACCCAGTACTTC.

There are a few counts of this clone. V usage is TRBV15 and J usage is TRBJ2-3; 10 bases fit TRBD1. The CDR3 consists of 16 residues. The germline gives CDR1 LNHNV, CDR2 YYDKDF (reference sequence). V gave up 8 bases and J gave up 2 bases; unmatched junction bases: 10. CDR3 sequence: CATSPGQGTYTDTQYF. The CDR3 DNA reads TGTGCCACCTCACCGGGACAGGGGACGTACACAGATACGCAGTATTTT.

The chain's CDR3 is CASSLVRGPYEQYF. Here the CDR3 DNA reads TGCGCCAGCAGCTTGGTTAGGGGGCCCTACGAGCAGTACTTC. J is TRBJ2-7 and V is TRBV5-1, with 7 bases that match TRBD1. The V gene end was trimmed by 0 bases and the J gene end by 2 bases; junction bases not matched to a gene: 2. Per germline, CDR1 SGHRS and CDR2 YFSETQ. The CDR3 runs to 14 residues.

The V call is TRBV27, the J call TRBJ2-2, with TRBD1 identical over 10 bases. V was clipped by 5 bases and J by 4 bases; unmatched bases: 4. The CDR3 extends over 15 amino acids. Germline values: CDR1 MNHEY, CDR2 SMNVEV (reference sequence). The CDR3 DNA is TGTGCCAGCAGTCCCGGGACAGGGGTCACCGGGGAGCTGTTTTTT. Translated, it gives CASSPGTGVTGELFF.

V is TRBV6-5 and J is TRBJ2-3; weak D call: TRBD1 (6 bases). Germline V gene lookup returns CDR1 MNHEY and CDR2 SVGAGI. V gave up 6 bases and J gave up 0 bases, with 13 bases separating them. The CDR3 is 15 amino acids. CDR3 loop: CASSTQGTSTDTQYF. The CDR3 coding sequence is TGTGCCAGCAGCACACAGGGAACTAGCACAGATACGCAGTATTTT.

This rearrangement joins TRBV9 to TRBJ1-6; the D gene is possibly TRBD1 (5 bases). The germline CDR1 and CDR2 sequences are SGDLS and YYNGEE. Trimming took off 0 bases at V and 1 base at J, with 8 bases between the two ends. The length of the CDR3 is 16 residues. CDR3 in DNA: TGTGCCAGCAGCGTAGGTGGGGGGTCCTATAATTCACCCCTCCACTTT. It specifies CASSVGGGSYNSPLHF.